These 6 T cell receptor beta chains were all obtained from the same sample, sequenced in a study of blood T cell repertoires in COVID-19 (dated by TCRdb to 2018 to 2020). The library relied on the immunoSEQ multiplex PCR assay. TCRdb provides this immuneACCESS table in a form limited to in-frame rearrangements. Some clones are lacking; in checked studies, under half of them reflect an unresolved V gene, and why the rest are absent is not known. The sample table holds a few hundred thousand clones, of which more than 80% were seen once. The top ten clones comprise about 3% of the sample. Input material: peripheral blood. Every receptor here comes from a woman between 25 and 40 years old with active or convalescent COVID-19.

The V and J genes are TRBV2 and TRBJ1-1, with 9 bases lining up with TRBD1. Trimming took 5 bases from V and 5 from J; bases not matched to a gene: 6. This CDR3 has 14 amino acids. Germline V gene data show CDR1 as SNHLY and CDR2 as FYNNEI. The CDR3 reads CASSLWTGETEAFF. In nucleotides, the CDR3 is TGTGCCAGCAGTCTTTGGACAGGGGAAACTGAAGCTTTCTTT.

The V and J genes are TRBV19 and TRBJ2-7, with D maybe TRBD1 (5 bases). CDR3 size: 13 residues. Germline CDR1 is LNHDA and CDR2 is SQIVND (reference sequence). Trimming took 6 bases from V and 1 from J, leaving 10 bases between them. The CDR3, as DNA: TGTGCCAGTAGGCAGGGTTTATCCTACGAGCAGTACTTC. Translated, it gives CASRQGLSYEQYF.

This clone has more than one count but fewer than ten. V and J are TRBV6-5 and TRBJ1-1; D uncertain. With 8 bases removed from V and 6 bases from J, the gap between germline ends came to 16 bases. CDR3 length: 13 amino acids. Germline assignment: CDR1 MNHEY and CDR2 SVGAGI. DNA of the CDR3: TGTGCCAGCTACGAGGAGGTCCCCCCTGAAGCTTTCTTT. This translates into CASYEEVPPEAFF.

This clone was counted a single time. V usage is TRBV7-3 and J usage is TRBJ2-3; the D gene is possibly TRBD1 (5 bases). Trimming took 4 bases from V and 0 from J, leaving 11 bases between them. The germline V gene encodes CDR1 SGHTA and CDR2 FQGTGA. The CDR3 extends over 15 amino acids. CDR3 sequence (DNA): TGTGCCAGCAGCTCGCAAGGACACAGCACAGATACGCAGTATTTT. This codes for CASSSQGHSTDTQYF.

The chain is built from TRBV15 and TRBJ1-4; D call uncertain. This CDR3 is 11 amino acids long. Germline V gene lookup returns CDR1 LNHNV and CDR2 YYDKDF (reference sequence). Trimming took off 3 bases at V and 12 bases at J, with 8 bases between the two ends. This CDR3 reads CATSRAVELFF. In DNA form, the CDR3 reads TGTGCCACCAGCAGGGCGGTGGAACTGTTTTTT. Looking up the rest from reference TRBV15 and TRBJ1-4 gives the full variable domain: DAMVIQNPRYQVTQFGKPVTLSCSQTLNHNVMYWYQQKSSQAPKLLFHYYDKDFNNEADTPDNFQSRRPNTSFCFLDIRSPGLGDTAMYLCATSRAVELFFGSGTQLSVL.

About this clone itself: The germline gene is not matched at one end of the junction; a read error may be the cause. The gene calls are TRBV29-1 and TRBJ1-5; D is unclear. CDR3 size: 8 residues. The germline V gene encodes CDR1 SQVTM and CDR2 ANQGSEA. CDR3 loop: CSAGGYPF. As DNA, the CDR3 is TGCAGCGCCGGAGGTTACCCATTT.